This T cell receptor (beta chain) stems from a study of Ad26.COV2.S vaccination and SARS-CoV-2 variants. Repertoires were generated with immunoSEQ multiplex PCR, while TCRdb's copy carries only in-frame clones and drops some. The data show fewer than 900,000 clones, with roughly 90% seen just once and roughly 1.5% held by the top ten. Regarding treatment: around 19 received Ad26.COV2.S at low or high dose, single or two shots; 5 received placebo; per-sample allocation not given. The samples date from day 63 after the first vaccine or placebo injection. The CDR3 runs to 16 residues. In this sample, this clone turned up once.

This chain joins TRBV21-1 and TRBJ2-2; the table's D call of TRBD1 was not tested on the DNA. TRBV21-1 corresponds to a pseudogene. Sequencing was performed on peripheral blood, taken in a trial of Ad26.COV2.S vaccine versus placebo. The origin of this receptor is a person between 18 and 65 years old who received the Ad26.COV2.S COVID-19 vaccine or a placebo. CDR3 coding DNA: TGTGCCAGCAGCAAAAGGGGCAACCGAGGAACCGGGGAGCTGTTTTTT. Its translation: CASSKRGNRGTGELFF.